This T cell receptor beta chain was recorded in a study of Tregs in tolerant kidney transplant recipients. Study-wide findings and caveats: Donor-specific Treg expansion exceeded global Treg expansion in tolerant patients, suggesting antigen drive. Biological reproducibility was not directly addressed in this study.

Germline V gene data show CDR1 as SNHLY and CDR2 as FYNNEI. This CDR3 has 13 amino acids. V lost 6 bases and J lost 6; bases outside the gene matches: 7. A note on this clone: Its matching antigen is unknown. Read data end 3 residues before the CDR3 end; the end is taken from the germline J gene.

Method: immunoSEQ multiplex PCR; TCRdb's copy keeps in-frame clones and lacks some. The ten most abundant clones cover about 7.6% of a sample with 25,000 to 35,000 clones. The chain carries TRBV2 and TRBJ1-2, with 7 bases lining up with TRBD1. This clonotype was sampled from a human donor who received a combined kidney and bone marrow transplant. This material consisted of CD8+ T cells from blood, taken before the transplant. CDR3 bases read: TGTGCCAGCAGGGGGACAGCCGAAGATGGC. Translation: CASRGTAEDG. The complete CDR3 reads CASRGTAEDGYTF.